One T cell receptor beta chain is described in this entry. Its specific antigen is unknown. The CDR3 numbers 13 residues from cysteine through phenylalanine. Only CDR3 DNA is held: 39 bases, read in frame from base 1. CDR1 and CDR2 are drawn from the germline V gene (reference sequence): MNHNY, SVGAGI. A distance of 4 bases separates the germline ends of V and J, which lose 2 bases and 1 base respectively. Libraries were made using the immunoSEQ multiplex PCR assay. For the multiplex PCR, a mixture combining 60 forward primers for TCR Vbeta segments and 13 reverse primers for TCR Jbeta segments was used. The CDR3 region of rearranged TCR beta genes was amplified from genomic DNA with a multiplex PCR assay. Amplified TCR beta libraries were sequenced as 87-base-pair reads on the Illumina HiSeq System. Per the original workflow: In a later analysis, tens of millions of unique TCR beta chains were counted across the 500 to 700 repertoires, and around 10 million of these chains were shared by at least two donors. A nearest-neighbor algorithm error-corrected the raw reads and collapsed the reads into unique sequences, merging closely related sequences to remove PCR and sequencing errors. To assign V, D and J gene segments, CDR3 sequences were aligned to IMGT reference sequences. For a sequence to be retained, at least a six-nucleotide match to both a V gene segment and a J gene segment was required. A rearrangement was called productive if the CDR3 had no stop codons and remained in frame with V and J, and every other rearrangement was called non-productive. CDR3 was defined according to IMGT convention as the region running from the second conserved V-encoded cysteine to the conserved J-encoded phenylalanine. The earlier analysis of some 600 of the donors excluded sequences that lacked an unambiguous match to a single V gene segment. An earlier analysis of several hundred of the donors called V segments functional above 56.7% productive rearrangements and segregating when the between-donor standard deviation exceeded 5%. To diagnose cytomegalovirus status from the catalog of TCR beta chain sequences, a statistical classification framework was built. A later analysis assigned V and J genes by comparing TCR nucleotide sequences with IMGT/GENE-DB human TR gene sequences. The TCRdist pipeline was used in a later analysis to assign CDR3 sequences and most-parsimonious VDJ recombination scenarios. In a later analysis, every TCR beta chain was defined by the combination of its CDR3 amino acid sequence and its V-gene family, and reads without a unique V-gene family were dropped. In a later analysis, approximately 640 highly shared, low-generation-probability nucleotide sequences were removed to address suspected cross-contamination and a sequencing artifact. In a later analysis, a clonal expansion index for each public chain was calculated from normalized within-repertoire ranks of inferred template counts. In a later analysis, generation probabilities were computed using a VDJ recombination model fitted to out-of-frame rearrangements, and the results were checked against IGoR. A later analysis scored TCR-TCR, TCR-HLA and TCR-CMV co-occurrence with hypergeometric tests, applying a repertoire-size bias correction to TCR pairs. A later analysis estimated false discovery rates by permuting HLA or CMV assignments 20 times. In a later analysis, co-occurring TCRs were grouped using DBSCAN, with TCRdist sequence similarity added in when clustering inside HLA-allele-positive subsets. Co-occurrence clustering excluded repertoires with fewer than 30,000 or more than 120,000 public chains, plus five with anomalous nucleotide sharing. The source is immuneACCESS, and TCRdb retained only in-frame sequences with V and J called. Part of the clones is not carried over; for the studies checked, unresolved V genes explain less than half of this, and the remainder is unexplained. V and J calls and clone size come straight from that table; D and trimming were deduced from the DNA. In this sample's table one finds about 150,000 clones. Together, the top ten hold about 1.7% of the sample.

The cohort was made up of several hundred healthy bone marrow donors. All cohort members were sampled while nominally healthy, although unrecorded immune exposures were likely present. The donor tested CMV seronegative, placing the donor among the 300 to 400 seronegative members of the cohort. Every donor gave a peripheral blood sample, and the peripheral blood mononuclear cells from that sample were used for TCR beta sequencing. Genomic DNA extraction from the blood cell samples was performed with the Qiagen DNeasy Blood Extraction Kit. The data are from a study of cytomegalovirus exposure and HLA in healthy donors (dated by TCRdb to 2016 to 2017). With respect to the entire study: According to an earlier analysis of 550 to 750 of the donors, about 170 million T cells yielded 95 million to 140 million unique TCR beta sequences and about 300 Gb of sequence data. The genetic ancestry cluster associated with self-reported Caucasian donors included around 76% of the 398 genotyped donors. To study patterns of TCR occurrence, a later analysis re-analyzed previously published TCR beta repertoires from around 670 donors and added high-resolution HLA genotyping. About five DR-DQ haplotypes were treated as single units for association and clustering because of strong linkage in the cohort. The number of typed donors differed by locus: about 629-640 for A, B, C, DRB1 and DQB1; about 520 for DQA1; approximately 600 for DPA1; and roughly 470 for DPB1. Rather than drawing on any new phenotypic data, the later analysis identified candidate immune exposures from TCR beta sequences and the way those sequences occurred across donors. The aim of the study was to test whether cataloging public T cell receptors could identify signatures of past pathogen exposure. About 310 gigabases of sequencing data and approximately 85 million unique TCR sequences were included in an early release covering several hundred HLA-typed donors. Along with the roughly 700-subject first cohort, a separate validation cohort of approximately 110 different subjects was used. All discovery cohort repertoires had been generated using a single sequencing platform. To predict cytomegalovirus infection status, the study brought together high-throughput TCR immunosequencing, statistical association of individual TCRs with disease status, and machine learning. Alongside the repertoire data, information on donor age, sex, ethnicity and CMV serostatus was compiled. Class I and class II HLA loci were covered by the typing at four-digit resolution. Across approximately 400 genotyped donors of the cohort, an average of approximately 240,000 unique TCR beta nucleotide sequences per donor were sequenced, and about a sixth of those sequences were non-productive. A later genetic analysis took genome-wide SNP genotypes for about three fifths of the 666 donors and used that subset as a discovery cohort. To decide whether each TCR beta V gene segment behaved as functional or pseudogenic, an earlier analysis of some 580 of the donors relied on high-throughput TCR beta sequencing. The study used immunosequencing to profile the T cell repertoires of 600 to 850 subjects and linked those repertoires to cytomegalovirus serostatus.

What the research found in general, with its limitations: In vitro tests confirmed that a few of the cytomegalovirus-associated TCR beta chains recognize cytomegalovirus antigens. In a later analysis, HLA-associated TCR beta chains were found to be more clonally expanded and to have lower generation probabilities than equally common non-associated chains. Immune exposure information for the cohort was limited to CMV serostatus. A later analysis reported that several top co-occurrence clusters appeared linked to parvovirus B19, influenza, CMV and Epstein-Barr virus. A later genetic analysis associated a missense DCLRE1C variant with V-gene and J-gene trimming of TCR beta chains, and an independent cohort replicated the association. The earlier analysis of 450 to 700 of the donors excluded 15 to 20 rarely observed V segments, including chromosome 9 orphons, because counts were too low. Most TCR sequences were observed very rarely across donors, whereas some public TCRs were present in many individuals. A further reported finding was that TCR beta sequences accurately predicted the HLA-A and HLA-B alleles for most subjects in the first cohort. When HLA alleles, especially DR and DQ, strongly co-occurred, TCR associations were difficult to assign to individual alleles. Compared with the roughly 700-donor mean, donors in an Asian-associated ancestry cluster had fewer N-insertions in productive TCRs, according to a later genetic analysis. In a later analysis, some 18,000 TCR beta sequences were associated with specific HLA alleles at a false discovery rate of 0.05. Cytomegalovirus status was reported to be diagnosed by the classifier with high specificity and sensitivity in both the original and validation cohorts. In a later analysis, the rate of TCR association differed among HLA loci, with DRB1 alleles having the most associated TCRs and HLA-C alleles having the fewest. Because some donors lacked HLA typing at each locus, the association tests relied only on the typed subset. Some IMGT-functional V segments, including TRBV6-2 and TRBV6-3, could not be distinguished by the 87-base-pair reads and were therefore excluded. The study gave a list of more than 150 TCR beta chains associated with cytomegalovirus. Linkage disequilibrium might explain the correlated functional status among segregating V segments, but an unknown experimental factor could not be ruled out. In this cohort, only TCR beta chains were sequenced, and detectable features were limited by the absence of alpha or paired-chain data. A cluster of highly shared sequence variants was judged likely to represent a technical artifact of the sequencing pipeline. Broadly in line with IMGT annotations, most TCR beta V segments showed up in productive rearrangements about 87% or about 30% of the time in an earlier analysis of 450 to 600 of the donors. According to the authors, the approach could potentially be generalized to other disease states and immunological phenotypes. In a later analysis, most CMV-associated TCR beta chains were found to appear HLA-restricted, with HLA associations seemingly driven largely by CMV exposure. The presence/absence analyses assumed that sequencing depth was roughly uniform across donors, and that assumption may not be true.

The sample was PBMCs. In this chain, TRBV6-6 is recombined with TRBJ2-3; the D gene cannot be resolved reliably. This receptor was obtained from a woman aged 45-60 years in good health and CMV-seronegative. Read as DNA, the sequence is TGTGCCAGCAGTTACCCAGGCACAGATACGCAGTATTTT. This codes for CASSYPGTDTQYF.